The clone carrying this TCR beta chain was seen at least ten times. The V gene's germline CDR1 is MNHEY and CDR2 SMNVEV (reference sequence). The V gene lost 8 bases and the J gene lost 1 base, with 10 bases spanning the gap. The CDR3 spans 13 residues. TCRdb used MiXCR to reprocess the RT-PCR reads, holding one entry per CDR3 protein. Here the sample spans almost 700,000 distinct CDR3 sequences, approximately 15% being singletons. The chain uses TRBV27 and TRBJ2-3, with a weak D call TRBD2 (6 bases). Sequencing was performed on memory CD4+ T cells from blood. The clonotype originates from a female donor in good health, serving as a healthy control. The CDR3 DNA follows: TGTGCCAGCCGGGGGACTGGCACAGATACGCAGTATTTT. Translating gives CASRGTGTDTQYF.